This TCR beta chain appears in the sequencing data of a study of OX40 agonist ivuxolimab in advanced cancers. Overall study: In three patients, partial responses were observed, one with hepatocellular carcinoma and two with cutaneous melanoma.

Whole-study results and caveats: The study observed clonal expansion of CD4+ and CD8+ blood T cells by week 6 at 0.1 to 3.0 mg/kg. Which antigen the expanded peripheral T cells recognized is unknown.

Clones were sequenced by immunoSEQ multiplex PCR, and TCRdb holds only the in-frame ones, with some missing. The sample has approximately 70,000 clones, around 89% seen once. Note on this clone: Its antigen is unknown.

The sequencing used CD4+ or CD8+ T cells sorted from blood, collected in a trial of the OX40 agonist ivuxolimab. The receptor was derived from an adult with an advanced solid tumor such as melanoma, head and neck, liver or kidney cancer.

CDR3 nucleotide sequence: TGTGCCAGCAGCTACCGGGACGAGGCCGGGGAGCTGTTTTTT. Encoded protein: CASSYRDEAGELFF. V is TRBV9 and J is TRBJ2-2, with D perhaps TRBD1 or TRBD2 (5 bases each). The V gene's germline CDR1 is SGDLS and CDR2 YYNGEE. The CDR3 is 14 amino acids. Trimming removed 4 bases at V and 6 bases at J, with 13 bases between.